What follows describes a single T cell receptor (beta chain). The antigen remains unidentified. The sample belongs to a study of graft-versus-host responses after intestinal transplantation. Study-wide results and limits: Among circulating GvH clones, peak levels were associated with early post-transplant declines in HvG clones. Across patients carrying graft-donor T cell macrochimerism, allografts held high graft-versus-host to host-versus-graft clonal ratios. There were GvH clones found in recipient marrow, and some of them appeared first in ileum or blood.

Per the germline V gene, CDR1 is MNHEY and CDR2 is SVGAGI. This CDR3 region has 13 residues. V lost 7 bases, J lost 7 bases, and 16 bases lay in between. Assay used: immunoSEQ multiplex PCR; TCRdb lists only in-frame clones, some missing. The sample comprises about 71,000 clones, approximately 96% of which are singletons, and around 0.5% rests with the top ten. V is TRBV6-5 and J is TRBJ2-5; possibly TRBD2 for D (5 bases). The TCR sequence derives from a human donor who received an intestinal transplant. Sequenced material: unstimulated CD8+ T cells sorted from spleen or lymph node cells, taken before intestinal transplant. Here the CDR3 DNA reads TGTGCCAGCACCGGAAGCGGCCCGGGGACCCAGTACTTC. It specifies CASTGSGPGTQYF.